The 5 T cell receptor beta chains listed next were all sequenced from one sample in a study of T cells after yellow fever vaccination. TCRdb redid the calling of the 5' RACE reads with MiXCR, one entry per CDR3 protein. The sample lists more than 350,000 distinct CDR3 sequences, more than 9% seen once, with 18% in the top ten. The sample here was PBMCs, taken on the day of the first yellow fever vaccination. The receptors were gathered from a young man who received the YFV17D yellow fever vaccine.

In this sample, this clonotype turned up a few times. This sequence joins TRBV19 and TRBJ1-5; TRBD1 matches at 8 bases. In germline, CDR1 is LNHDA, CDR2 SQIVND (reference sequence). The CDR3 loop spans 16 amino acids. V shed 3 bases and J 5 bases; nucleotides not matched to a gene: 9. In DNA form, the CDR3 reads TGTGCCAGTAGTATCAAGCAGGGGGCGGATGATCAGCCCCAGCATTTT. Translating gives CASSIKQGADDQPQHF.

The rearrangement uses TRBV21-1 and TRBJ2-3; the table's TRBD2 call for D was not verified on the DNA. TRBV21-1 constitutes a pseudogene. The CDR3 contains 19 residues. CDR3: CATQVPGLAKDRSTDTQYF. CDR3 DNA: TGTGCCACCCAAGTACCGGGACTAGCGAAAGACAGAAGCACAGATACGCAGTATTTT.

A few counts support this clonotype. The genes are TRBV6-6 and TRBJ2-7, with D unclear. Germline V gives CDR1 MNHNY, CDR2 SVGAGI (reference sequence). V was pared by 0 bases and J by 2 bases, with 2 bases between. The CDR3 runs 12 residues. The CDR3 loop reads CASSYSPYEQYV. The CDR3 nucleotides are TGTGCCAGCAGTTACTCCCCCTACGAGCAGTACGTC.

This clonotype was counted ten times or more. The chain carries TRBV7-2 and TRBJ2-5; D is perhaps TRBD1 or TRBD2 (6 bases each). CDR3 length: 15 residues. Germline CDR1 is SGHTA and CDR2 is FQGNSA. V was clipped by 3 bases and J by 4 bases, with 15 bases between them. Here the CDR3 DNA reads TGTGCCAGCAGCTTTAATAGGGGGGCAGGAGAGACCCAGTACTTC. Its protein product is CASSFNRGAGETQYF.

This clonotype turned up a few times. The gene calls are TRBV7-9 and TRBJ2-7, with D possibly TRBD2 on 5 matching bases. CDR3 length equals 14 residues. Germline lookup yields CDR1 SEHNR and CDR2 FQNEAQ (reference sequence). With 3 bases removed from V and 2 bases from J, the gap between germline ends came to 11 bases. For the CDR3, the DNA is TGTGCCAGCAGCTTTAAAGGGAGAGCCTACGAGCAGTACTTC. It yields the protein CASSFKGRAYEQYF.